This entry lists 27 T cell receptor beta chains sequenced from one sample in a study of cytomegalovirus exposure and HLA in healthy donors listed by TCRdb under 2017. The library was generated by the immunoSEQ multiplex PCR assay. The immuneACCESS repertoire file appears here via TCRdb, limited to in-frame rearrangements. These files lack a portion of the clones; in checked studies, under half of the deficit traces to unresolved V genes, and the cause of the others is not known. Counted in this sample were 150,000 to 250,000 clones; 84% of them appeared once. In total, the top ten clones hold around an eighth of the sample. The sequencing sample was made of PBMCs. All receptors derive from a woman aged 25 to 45 in good health and CMV-seropositive.

The V gene is TRBV19, the J gene TRBJ2-7; D may be TRBD1 (6 bases). Germline loops: CDR1 LNHDA, CDR2 SQIVND (reference sequence). The CDR3 has 13 amino acids. The germline V and J ends were trimmed by 7 bases and 5 bases, with 15 bases remaining between them. CDR3 region: CASMDRWLDEQYF. CDR3 coding DNA: TGTGCCAGTATGGACAGATGGCTCGACGAGCAGTACTTC. The complete variable domain, with remaining parts taken from reference TRBV19 and TRBJ2-7, reads DGGITQSPKYLFRKEGQNVTLSCEQNLNHDAMYWYRQDPGQGLRLIYYSQIVNDFQKGDIAEGYSVSREKKESFPLTVTSAQKNPTAFYLCASMDRWLDEQYFGPGTRLTVT.

The CDR3 region has the DNA TGTGCCAGCAGCGAGGCGGGAGGTCCGTACAATGAGCAGTTCTTC. Translating gives CASSEAGGPYNEQFF. The V gene is TRBV11-3, the J gene TRBJ2-1; 8 bases map to TRBD2. Unmatched junction bases numbered 7, after V lost 5 bases and J lost 4 bases. The CDR3 length is 15 residues. CDR1 SGHNT and CDR2 YENEEA come from the germline V gene.

The chain employs TRBV27 and TRBJ1-5; D is possibly TRBD1 (6 bases). The CDR3 has 13 amino acids. Trimming removed 3 bases from V and 6 bases from J, with 9 bases in between. CDR1 and CDR2 from the germline V gene are MNHEY and SMNVEV (reference sequence). This CDR3 is CASSLTGFQPQHF. CDR3 nucleotides: TGTGCCAGCAGTTTGACAGGTTTTCAGCCCCAGCATTTT.

The rearrangement links TRBV19 to TRBJ1-3; weak D call: TRBD1 (5 bases). Trimming left V 10 bases short and J 4 bases short, with 20 bases between. Germline V gene sequence: CDR1 LNHDA, CDR2 SQIVND (reference sequence). The CDR3 sequence is 15 residues long. The CDR3 DNA reads TGTGCCACCCAACAGGACCTATCGTCCGGAAACACCATATATTTT. Translation: CATQQDLSSGNTIYF.

The chain recombines TRBV19 with TRBJ2-1, with TRBD2 identical over 12 bases. CDR1 is LNHDA and CDR2 is SQIVND in the germline V gene (reference sequence). V dropped 3 bases and J dropped 4; count of bases not matched to a gene: 4. The CDR3 covers 16 residues. The CDR3 region is CASSMELAGGYNEQFF. CDR3 nucleotides: TGTGCCAGTAGTATGGAACTAGCGGGAGGTTACAATGAGCAGTTCTTC.

V usage is TRBV5-1 and J usage is TRBJ1-1; D is perhaps TRBD1 (6 bases). Trimming took off 0 bases at V and 0 bases at J, with 12 bases between the two ends. From germline, CDR1 is SGHRS and CDR2 YFSETQ. CDR3 length: 16 amino acids. The DNA for the CDR3 is TGCGCCAGCAGCTTGGCGGGGGGCCCCGTGAACACTGAAGCTTTCTTT. It translates to CASSLAGGPVNTEAFF.

This clone was seen more than once but under ten times. The chain carries TRBV7-6 and TRBJ1-3, with D unresolved. V was trimmed by 5 bases and J by 2 bases, leaving 10 bases between them. The V gene's germline CDR1 is SGHVS and CDR2 FNYEAQ. This CDR3 comprises 14 residues. The CDR3 nucleotides are TGTGCCAGCAGCCGAGAGATGGCTGGAAACACCATATATTTT. Residues: CASSREMAGNTIYF.

J is TRBJ2-7 and V is TRBV6-1; D is perhaps TRBD2 (5 bases). V was pared by 8 bases and J by 4 bases, with 21 bases between. The CDR3 is 15 amino acids. Germline-derived CDR1 and CDR2 are MNHNS and SASEGT. The CDR3 protein is CASCPTHGGGYEQYF. As DNA, the CDR3 is TGTGCCAGCTGCCCGACCCATGGCGGAGGTTACGAGCAGTACTTC.

The chain links TRBV6-5 to TRBJ1-2; D gene ambiguous. Germline loops: CDR1 MNHEY, CDR2 SVGAGI. Trimming pared 5 bases from V and 4 bases from J, leaving 14 bases between. This CDR3 comprises 14 residues. The CDR3 region has the DNA TGTGCCAGCAGTACATCCGCGGGGAGCTATGGCTACACCTTC. It specifies CASSTSAGSYGYTF.

This rearrangement joins TRBV5-6 to TRBJ2-7; no firm D call. The CDR3 covers 15 residues. V lost 3 bases to trimming and J lost 0 bases, with 13 bases between them. Germline V gene lookup returns CDR1 SGHDT and CDR2 YYEEEE. CDR3 nucleotide sequence: TGTGCCAGCAGCTACCTACGTAGTAGCTCCTACGAGCAGTACTTC. Its translation: CASSYLRSSSYEQYF.

This clone was observed a few times. The sample holds other DNA sequences that translate to the same CDR3. This chain joins TRBV28 and TRBJ1-5; D gene uncertain. Trimming left V 2 bases short and J 4 bases short, with 3 bases between. CDR3 length: 12 residues. Germline V CDR1 and CDR2: MDHEN, SYDVKM. The CDR3 loop reads CASSLLNQPQHF. Written as DNA, the CDR3 is TGTGCCAGCAGTTTACTTAATCAGCCCCAGCATTTT.

This sequence joins TRBV9 and TRBJ2-7, with D possibly matching TRBD2 (5 bases). Looked up from germline, CDR1 is SGDLS and CDR2 is YYNGEE. The CDR3 is made up of 13 amino acids. The V gene lost 6 bases and the J gene lost 6 bases, with 16 bases spanning the gap. CDR3 nucleotide sequence: TGTGCCAGCAACAATGACCCTCGGGGCGAGCAGTACTTC. It specifies CASNNDPRGEQYF.

This clone has only one observation. The genes are TRBV5-6 and TRBJ2-2; TRBD1 might be the D (6 bases). The CDR3 loop spans 12 amino acids. Trimming stripped 4 bases from V and 9 bases from J, with 10 bases between. Germline V gives CDR1 SGHDT, CDR2 YYEEEE. The CDR3, as DNA: TGTGCCAGCAGCATGACAGGCCGGGAGCTGTTTTTT. Protein sequence: CASSMTGRELFF.

V usage is TRBV2 and J usage is TRBJ2-5; D might be TRBD1 (6 bases). Germline-derived CDR1 and CDR2 are SNHLY and FYNNEI. This CDR3 is 15 amino acids long. Trimming shortened V by 2 bases and J by 2 bases, and 12 bases separated the two germline ends. In DNA form, the CDR3 reads TGTGCCAGCAGTGAAAGGACAGTAATACAAGAGACCCAGTACTTC. As protein: CASSERTVIQETQYF. The full variable domain, with the rest looked up from reference TRBV2 and TRBJ2-5, is EPEVTQTPSHQVTQMGQEVILRCVPISNHLYFYWYRQILGQKVEFLVSFYNNEISEKSEIFDDQFSVERPDGSNFTLKIRSTKLEDSAMYFCASSERTVIQETQYFGPGTRLLVL.

This sequence joins TRBV7-2 and TRBJ2-7; D ambiguous. The CDR3 covers 16 residues. CDR1 is SGHTA and CDR2 is FQGNSA in the germline V gene. Trimming left V 2 bases short and J 2 bases short, with 16 bases between. The CDR3 bases are TGTGCCAGCAGCTTACCCTCGACAATACCCACCTACGAGCAGTACTTC. Encoded protein: CASSLPSTIPTYEQYF.

V usage is TRBV9 and J usage is TRBJ2-7; 8 nucleotides align to TRBD2. Germline assignment: CDR1 SGDLS and CDR2 YYNGEE. The CDR3 is 16 amino acids. The V and J ends lost 0 bases and 2 bases, in that order; junction bases with no gene match: 7. The CDR3 here is CASSVGPTGGPYEQYF. As DNA, the CDR3 is TGTGCCAGCAGCGTAGGTCCTACGGGAGGGCCCTACGAGCAGTACTTC.

This rearrangement joins TRBV6-4 to TRBJ2-3, with 10 bases aligning to TRBD2. The CDR3 has 15 residues. The germline V gene has CDR1 MRHNA and CDR2 SNTAGT. Unmatched junction bases numbered 6, after V lost 4 bases and J lost 5 bases. The CDR3 region has the DNA TGTGCCAGCAGTGTTAACCTAGCGGGAGTAGATACGCAGTATTTT. Its translation: CASSVNLAGVDTQYF.

The genes are TRBV29-1 and TRBJ2-7; D possibly corresponds to TRBD1 (5 bases). The CDR3 is made up of 12 amino acids. CDR1 is SQVTM, CDR2 ANQGSEA, per germline. V lost 5 bases, J lost 2 bases, and 10 bases lay in between. This chain's CDR3 is CSVWTTTYEQYF. CDR3 DNA: TGCAGCGTTTGGACAACCACCTACGAGCAGTACTTC.

This chain links TRBV28 with TRBJ1-2, with D unresolved. CDR3 length: 14 amino acids. Looked up from germline, CDR1 is MDHEN and CDR2 is SYDVKM. Trimming left V 3 bases short and J 3 bases short, with 11 bases between. DNA for the CDR3: TGTGCCAGCAGTTTGGAACAGCATCACTATGGCTACACCTTC. Protein: CASSLEQHHYGYTF.

The chain has TRBV28 and TRBJ2-7, with TRBD2 matching 7 bases. Looked up from germline, CDR1 is MDHEN and CDR2 is SYDVKM. The CDR3 loop spans 15 amino acids. Germline trimming cut 4 bases from V and 3 bases from J; bases unmatched to any gene: 9. The CDR3 loop reads CASSSRGGEGYEQYF. The CDR3 DNA follows: TGTGCCAGCAGTTCCCGGGGAGGGGAGGGCTACGAGCAGTACTTC.

The genes are TRBV7-9 and TRBJ1-2; maybe TRBD1 (5 bases). The length of the CDR3 is 15 residues. Germline CDR1 SEHNR, CDR2 FQNEAQ (reference sequence). V shed 1 base and J shed 0 bases, with 9 bases lying between them. The CDR3 spells CASSLGRGSNYGYTF. CDR3 DNA: TGTGCCAGCAGCTTAGGTCGGGGGTCTAACTATGGCTACACCTTC.

The chain has TRBV5-6 and TRBJ2-7, with 14 bases fitting TRBD2. This CDR3 has 17 amino acids. Trimming took 5 bases from V and 1 from J; bases not matched to a gene: 8. CDR1 and CDR2 (germline): SGHDT, YYEEEE. The CDR3 loop is CASSRLAGGPRSYEQYF. CDR3 in DNA: TGTGCCAGCAGTCGACTAGCGGGAGGGCCTAGGTCCTACGAGCAGTACTTC.

On this clone itself: Other DNA sequences in this specimen translate into the identical CDR3. The V gene is TRBV6-5, the J gene TRBJ1-5, with TRBD1 matching 9 bases. V shed 6 bases and J 7 bases; nucleotides not matched to a gene: 7. Germline V CDR1 and CDR2: MNHEY, SVGAGI. CDR3 length: 14 residues. CDR3 nucleotides: TGTGCCAGCAGCTGGGGACAGGGAGGACAGCCCCAGCATTTT. It translates to CASSWGQGGQPQHF.

The V and J genes are TRBV28 and TRBJ2-2; TRBD1 matches at 7 bases. The ends lost 7 bases at V and 4 bases at J; junction bases unmatched: 3. The CDR3 runs 13 residues. CDR1 is MDHEN and CDR2 is SYDVKM in the germline V gene. The CDR3 DNA reads as TGTGCCAGCAAACAGGGGTTCACCGGGGAGCTGTTTTTT. It yields the protein CASKQGFTGELFF.

J is TRBJ2-1 and V is TRBV28, with 7 bases lining up with TRBD2. The CDR3 runs to 18 residues. Germline assignment: CDR1 MDHEN and CDR2 SYDVKM. Trimming cost V 3 bases and J 5 bases; bases outside gene matches: 16. Here the CDR3 reads CASSFVFPLAAYNNEQFF. The DNA for the CDR3 is TGTGCCAGCAGTTTCGTTTTCCCCCTAGCGGCATATAACAATGAGCAGTTCTTC.

This chain connects TRBV5-1 to TRBJ2-3; 13 bases fit TRBD2. The CDR3 totals 15 residues. V gave up 5 bases and J gave up 6 bases; unmatched junction bases: 6. Germline CDR1 reads SGHRS; CDR2 reads YFSETQ. This CDR3 is CASRQTSGGLDTQYF. DNA for the CDR3: TGCGCCAGCAGACAGACTAGCGGGGGGTTGGATACGCAGTATTTT.

The CDR3 loop is CASSSSSLGERAFF. The CDR3 DNA reads TGTGCCAGCAGTTCATCCTCACTTGGAGAGCGGGCTTTCTTT. This chain uses TRBV6-5 with TRBJ1-1; no reliable D call. Germline V gene lookup returns CDR1 MNHEY and CDR2 SVGAGI. V was cut by 4 bases and J by 11 bases, with 20 bases left in between. The CDR3 contains 14 residues.